The 8 T cell receptor beta chains in this list originate from one sample, sequenced in a study of CDR3 diversity in severe acne. TCRdb used MiXCR to reprocess the PCR reads, holding one entry per CDR3 protein. This sample has about 90,000 distinct CDR3 sequences, with around 47% found just once. Sequenced: blood. These receptor sequences come from a male donor with severe acne vulgaris.

In its sample, this clonotype was seen a few times. The V call is TRBV27, the J call TRBJ2-7; D remains unclear. Per germline, CDR1 MNHEY and CDR2 SMNVEV (reference sequence). CDR3 size: 15 residues. Trimming pared 4 bases from V and 4 bases from J, leaving 17 bases between. The CDR3 DNA follows: TGTGCCAGCAGTTATGCGTCTAATCCCTTATACGAGCAGTACTTC. Protein sequence: CASSYASNPLYEQYF.

This clonotype was observed a few times. The rearrangement joins TRBV14 to TRBJ1-1, with unresolved D. The CDR3 is 13 amino acids. V gave up 4 bases and J gave up 1 base, with 7 bases separating them. Germline V gene sequence: CDR1 SGHDN, CDR2 FVKESK. CDR3 loop: CASSLVENTEAFF. In nucleotides, the CDR3 is TGTGCCAGCAGCCTCGTAGAGAACACTGAAGCTTTCTTT.

This clonotype was seen a few times. The chain uses TRBV28 and TRBJ2-2; D perhaps matches TRBD2 (6 bases). V lost 5 bases and J 3 bases, leaving 16 bases between the germline ends. The CDR3 is made up of 16 amino acids. Germline loops: CDR1 MDHEN, CDR2 SYDVKM. CDR3 residues: CASSDTRGGDTGELFF. The CDR3 DNA follows: TGTGCCAGCAGTGACACGCGAGGAGGGGACACCGGGGAGCTGTTTTTT.

This clonotype occurred once. The rearrangement links TRBV20-1 to TRBJ2-5, with TRBD2 matching 11 bases. The CDR3 is 13 residues long. The germline CDR1 and CDR2 sequences are DFQATT and SNEGSKA (reference sequence). The ends lost 8 bases at V and 5 bases at J; junction bases unmatched: 7. The CDR3 spells CSSGTSGGETQYF. DNA for the CDR3: TGCAGTTCCGGGACTAGCGGAGGGGAGACCCAGTACTTC.

The J gene is TRBJ2-7, the V gene TRBV24-1, with 9 bases fitting TRBD1. This CDR3 has 14 amino acids. CDR1 is KGHDR, CDR2 SFDVKD, per germline. After removal of 6 bases from V and 0 bases from J, the junction contained 2 bases not matched to a gene. CDR3 region: CATSPGQGSYEQYF. CDR3 sequence (DNA): TGTGCCACCAGTCCGGGACAGGGCTCCTACGAGCAGTACTTC.

This clonotype was seen more than once but under ten times. The J gene is TRBJ2-6, the V gene TRBV24-1, with D unresolved. There are 13 residues in the CDR3. Trimming removed 10 bases at V and 1 base at J, with 7 bases between. Germline lookup yields CDR1 KGHDR and CDR2 SFDVKD. CDR3 bases: TGTGCCACAAGGCCGTCTGGGGCCAACGTCCTGACTTTC. Translated, it gives CATRPSGANVLTF.

The chain combines TRBV7-9 with TRBJ2-5; possible D gene TRBD1, 5 bases. Trimming removed 1 base at V and 1 base at J, with 10 bases between. The CDR3 has 15 residues. Looked up from germline, CDR1 is SEHNR and CDR2 is FQNEAQ (reference sequence). This chain's CDR3 is CASSLGGAIQETQYF. Written as DNA, the CDR3 is TGTGCCAGCAGCTTAGGTGGGGCTATCCAAGAGACCCAGTACTTC.

In its sample, this clonotype was seen many times. V is TRBV9 and J is TRBJ2-2; D gene ambiguous. This CDR3 is 16 amino acids long. CDR1 is SGDLS and CDR2 is YYNGEE in the germline V gene. V was shortened by 0 bases and J by 4 bases, with 13 bases between the two germline ends. CDR3 coding DNA: TGTGCCAGCAGCGTAGAGCCCCTCGATGGCACCGGGGAGCTGTTTTTT. Protein: CASSVEPLDGTGELFF.